The clone carrying this TCR beta chain occurred many times. Its antigen remains unknown. V dropped 0 bases and J dropped 2 bases, with 8 bases sitting between them. The germline gives CDR1 SEHNR, CDR2 FQNEAQ (reference sequence). The CDR3 extends over 15 amino acids. General observations from the study: Tumor-infiltrating Treg TCR alpha and beta sequences overlapped most with tumor naive CD4+ T cells, then blood naive.

After constant-region reverse-primer amplification, full-length variable regions underwent semi-nested PCR with Nested Universal Primer A. TCRdb analysed the 5' RACE reads with MiXCR anew, one entry per CDR3 protein. The sample lists around 43,000 distinct CDR3 sequences, under 20% occurring once. The sequencing sample was made of naive CD4+ T cells sorted from a lymph node. Indicated subset: naive CD4+ T cells, CD4+CD45RA+CD25-. The clonotype comes from a female donor with breast cancer. V usage is TRBV7-9 and J usage is TRBJ1-3; D remains unclear. The chain's CDR3 is CASSLAARPGNTIYF. In DNA, the CDR3 is TGTGCCAGCAGCTTAGCCGCAAGACCTGGAAACACCATATATTTT.